Below, 13 T cell receptor beta chains from the same sample are listed, as sequenced in a study of cytomegalovirus exposure and HLA in healthy donors. Amplification used 60 Vbeta primers and 13 Jbeta primers. Profiling relied on immunoSEQ multiplex PCR, and the TCRdb table lists in-frame clones only, not all of them. The table lists about 130,000 clones, 70% to 80% of them singletons. The specimen sequenced was PBMCs. The receptors were sampled from a man aged 40-49 years in good health and CMV-seropositive.

The gene calls are TRBV28 and TRBJ2-7, with D perhaps matching TRBD1 (6 bases). This CDR3 has 12 amino acids. The germline V and J ends were trimmed by 5 bases and 6 bases, with 11 bases remaining between them. Germline CDR1 is MDHEN and CDR2 is SYDVKM. CDR3 amino acids: CASSLQGAEQYF. In DNA, the CDR3 is TGTGCCAGCAGTCTACAGGGAGCCGAGCAGTACTTC.

V is TRBV19 and J is TRBJ2-1, with a weak D call TRBD1 (8 bases). V lost 10 bases and J 10 bases, leaving 26 bases between the germline ends. The CDR3 extends over 15 amino acids. Germline V CDR1 and CDR2: LNHDA, SQIVND (reference sequence). CDR3 nucleotide sequence: TGTGCCACCCTATCACACAGGGGGGGCTGGGGGGAGCAGTTCTTC. Its translation: CATLSHRGGWGEQFF.

The V gene is TRBV5-1, the J gene TRBJ1-2; tentatively, D is TRBD1 (5 bases). Germline assignment: CDR1 SGHRS and CDR2 YFSETQ. V was pared by 0 bases and J by 3 bases, with 12 bases between. The CDR3 has 15 residues. The CDR3 DNA is TGCGCCAGCAGCTTGGACCAACAGGCGTACTATGGCTACACCTTC. As protein: CASSLDQQAYYGYTF.

CDR3 nucleotides: TGTGCCAGCAGCTTAGATCGACTCTCTGGGGCCAACGTCCTGACTTTC. It encodes CASSLDRLSGANVLTF. The chain recombines TRBV7-2 with TRBJ2-6; D uncertain. Germline lookup yields CDR1 SGHTA and CDR2 FQGNSA. With 1 base removed from V and 0 bases from J, the gap between germline ends came to 7 bases. This CDR3 contains 16 residues.

The chain joins TRBV7-9 to TRBJ1-1; the match to TRBD1 covers 7 bases. V was clipped by 4 bases and J by 2 bases; unmatched bases: 13. Per germline, CDR1 SEHNR and CDR2 FQNEAQ (reference sequence). There are 17 residues in the CDR3. CDR3 region: CASSSSARTGENTEAFF. In DNA form, the CDR3 reads TGTGCCAGCAGCTCCTCCGCCCGGACAGGCGAAAACACTGAAGCTTTCTTT.

The chain combines TRBV5-4 with TRBJ1-1, with no clear D. The CDR3 consists of 12 residues. Germline loops: CDR1 SGHNT, CDR2 YYREEE (reference sequence). The V and J ends lost 4 bases and 4 bases respectively, with 8 bases between them. The CDR3 region has the DNA TGTGCCAGCAGCACCTACGGCACTGAAGCTTTCTTT. The encoded protein is CASSTYGTEAFF.

The CDR3 nucleotides are TGTGCCAGCACAGTACGACTAGCGGGAGATACGGATGAGCAGTTCTTC. This gives the protein CASTVRLAGDTDEQFF. The chain links TRBV5-4 to TRBJ2-1, with TRBD2 matching 12 bases. This CDR3 is built from 16 residues. J was trimmed by 8 bases and V by 6 bases; bases with no gene match: 12. Germline CDR1 is SGHNT and CDR2 is YYREEE (reference sequence).

The rearrangement links TRBV5-4 to TRBJ1-4; 7 bases fit TRBD1. CDR3 length: 13 residues. V gave up 4 bases and J gave up 5 bases; unmatched junction bases: 2. CDR1 and CDR2 (germline): SGHNT, YYREEE (reference sequence). This CDR3 reads CASSTTGNEKLFF. The CDR3 nucleotides are TGTGCCAGCAGCACGACAGGGAATGAAAAACTGTTTTTT.

This chain joins TRBV6-5 and TRBJ2-5, with a tentative D call TRBD1 (6 bases). Germline V gene lookup returns CDR1 MNHEY and CDR2 SVGAGI. This CDR3 is built from 16 residues. V was trimmed by 4 bases and J by 5 bases, leaving 20 bases between them. The CDR3 loop reads CASSLSRDTSGETQYF. The CDR3 DNA is TGTGCCAGCAGTTTAAGCCGGGACACTTCGGGGGAGACCCAGTACTTC.

V is TRBV5-4 and J is TRBJ2-1; no firm D call. V was trimmed by 0 bases and J by 7 bases, leaving 2 bases between them. Germline V lookup: CDR1 SGHNT, CDR2 YYREEE (reference sequence). The CDR3 loop spans 11 amino acids. The CDR3 reads CASSLANEQFF. CDR3 in DNA: TGTGCCAGCAGCTTGGCAAATGAGCAGTTCTTC.

The chain has TRBV5-6 and TRBJ1-1; a possible D gene is TRBD1 (6 bases). V lost 2 bases, J lost 1 base, and 9 bases lay in between. The CDR3 covers 14 residues. Germline V lookup: CDR1 SGHDT, CDR2 YYEEEE. CDR3 bases: TGTGCCAGCAGCTTTGCGGACAGGAACACTGAAGCTTTCTTT. It is translated as CASSFADRNTEAFF.

The gene calls are TRBV6-6 and TRBJ2-2, with D unresolved. CDR3 length: 14 amino acids. Between the trimmed V and J ends, which lost 5 bases and 4 bases, there was a span of 11 bases. Germline assignment: CDR1 MNHNY and CDR2 SVGAGI (reference sequence). The chain's CDR3 is CASSRLGTTGELFF. CDR3 bases: TGTGCCAGCAGTCGACTCGGAACCACCGGGGAGCTGTTTTTT.

The chain combines TRBV14 with TRBJ1-5; D gene uncertain. Germline V CDR1 and CDR2: SGHDN, FVKESK. V was pared by 1 base and J by 5 bases, with 6 bases between. The CDR3 spans 13 residues. CDR3 in amino acids: CASSQGPDQPQHF. CDR3 nucleotide sequence: TGTGCCAGCAGCCAAGGCCCGGATCAGCCCCAGCATTTT. The full variable domain, rest sourced from reference TRBV14 and TRBJ1-5, is EAGVTQFPSHSVIEKGQTVTLRCDPISGHDNLYWYRRVMGKEIKFLLHFVKESKQDESGMPNNRFLAERTGGTYSTLKVQPAELEDSGVYFCASSQGPDQPQHFGDGTRLSIL.